The source of this TCR beta chain is a study of blood T cell repertoires in COVID-19. Original processing methods: Estimation of nucleated cell counts was performed using reference gene primer amplification. Using immunoSEQ multiplex PCR, the repertoire was profiled, and TCRdb retains in-frame clones only, with some absent. Clone size and the V and J calls come from that table; the DNA yielded D and trimming. Of around 100,000 clones detected, 88% appear once; the ten largest clones hold 5%. This sequence originates from a human donor in a cohort sampled during active COVID-19. Sequences were obtained from peripheral blood.

For the CDR3, the DNA is TGTGCCAGCGGAAAAGCGGGGCGTAATTCACCCCTCCACTTT. It encodes CASGKAGRNSPLHF. V is TRBV6-5 and J is TRBJ1-6, with a weak D call TRBD1 (5 bases). Germline V lookup: CDR1 MNHEY, CDR2 SVGAGI. Trimming shortened V by 8 bases and J by 6 bases, and 14 bases separated the two germline ends. CDR3 length: 14 residues.